The rows below give T cell receptor beta chains drawn from one sample of a study of blood T cell repertoires in COVID-19. Sequencing was performed with immunoSEQ multiplex PCR; in TCRdb, only in-frame clones are kept and a portion is missing. Of 250,000 to 400,000 clones listed, about nine tenths are singletons. The sample was peripheral blood. These TCRs come from a woman aged 30 to 39 with COVID-19, enrolled during active disease. Each CDR3 is given with its conserved first and last residue. Fields, in order: D gene, J gene, clone size, V gene, CDR3 DNA, CDR3 protein. The D gene is left open where the match is weak. The size of a clone is reported for some rows only, either as once, few or many, or as a class for expanded clones.

d_gene: .
j_gene: TRBJ2-2
abundance: .
v_gene: TRBV5-1
CDR3nt: TGCGCCAGCAGCTTGGTGGGCGGGGCGACGAACACCGGGGAGCTGTTTTTT
CDR3aa: CASSLVGGATNTGELFF

d_gene: .
j_gene: TRBJ2-1
abundance: .
v_gene: TRBV7-9
CDR3nt: TGTGCCAGCAGCTTAAGTGGAGCGGGCTCCTACAATGAGCAGTTCTTC
CDR3aa: CASSLSGAGSYNEQFF

d_gene: .
j_gene: TRBJ2-7
abundance: .
v_gene: TRBV11-2
CDR3nt: TGTGCCAGCAGCTTAGATGCTACAGTAACCTACGAGCAGTACTTC
CDR3aa: CASSLDATVTYEQYF

d_gene: TRBD1
j_gene: TRBJ1-4
abundance: .
v_gene: TRBV6-5
CDR3nt: TGTGTCACTCAGGGGGGTGAAAAACTGTTTTTT
CDR3aa: CVTQGGEKLFF

d_gene: .
j_gene: TRBJ2-6
abundance: .
v_gene: TRBV5-4
CDR3nt: TGTGCCAGCAGCTTGGGGGCCGGCAACTCTGGGGCCAACGTCCTGACTTTC
CDR3aa: CASSLGAGNSGANVLTF

d_gene: TRBD1
j_gene: TRBJ2-5
abundance: .
v_gene: TRBV27
CDR3nt: TGTGCCACCAAAGACAGGGCCGGGGAGACCCAGTACTTC
CDR3aa: CATKDRAGETQYF

d_gene: .
j_gene: TRBJ2-7
abundance: few
v_gene: TRBV5-5
CDR3nt: TGTGCCAGCAGCTTGTATAGTTTGCTTTCCTACGAGCAGTACTTC
CDR3aa: CASSLYSLLSYEQYF

d_gene: .
j_gene: TRBJ1-1
abundance: .
v_gene: TRBV11-2
CDR3nt: TGTGCCAGCAGCTTAGTGGGTTCGTCGGGGACTGAAGCTTTCTTT
CDR3aa: CASSLVGSSGTEAFF

d_gene: .
j_gene: TRBJ1-1
abundance: .
v_gene: TRBV10-3
CDR3nt: TGTGCCATCAGTGAAAGGGAGGGGAACACTGAAGCTTTCTTT
CDR3aa: CAISEREGNTEAFF

d_gene: .
j_gene: TRBJ1-1
abundance: .
v_gene: TRBV18
CDR3nt: TGTGCCAGCTCACCTCCGGGGACTGAAGCTTTCTTT
CDR3aa: CASSPPGTEAFF

d_gene: .
j_gene: TRBJ1-5
abundance: .
v_gene: TRBV4-1
CDR3nt: TGCGCCAGCAGCCAAGAAAGGACAGTCGATCAGCCCCAGCATTTT
CDR3aa: CASSQERTVDQPQHF

d_gene: .
j_gene: TRBJ1-1
abundance: .
v_gene: TRBV3-1/TRBV3-2
CDR3nt: TGTGCCAGCAGCCAAAGAGCCACTGAAGCTTTCTTT
CDR3aa: CASSQRATEAFF

d_gene: .
j_gene: TRBJ1-2
abundance: .
v_gene: TRBV30
CDR3nt: TGTGCCTGGAGTGTTCTAGGTGGCTACACCTTC
CDR3aa: CAWSVLGGYTF

d_gene: TRBD1
j_gene: TRBJ1-2
abundance: .
v_gene: TRBV27
CDR3nt: TGTGCCAGCAGAGGGACAGGAGGTTTGTTCTACACCTTC
CDR3aa: CASRGTGGLFYTF

d_gene: TRBD1
j_gene: TRBJ2-7
abundance: .
v_gene: TRBV11-2
CDR3nt: TGTGCCAGCAGCTCGACCGGGACAGGGGGCGAGCAGTACTTC
CDR3aa: CASSSTGTGGEQYF

d_gene: .
j_gene: TRBJ2-6
abundance: .
v_gene: TRBV20-1
CDR3nt: TGCAGTGCTAGTCCCACAGGGGCCAACGTCCTGACTTTC
CDR3aa: CSASPTGANVLTF

d_gene: TRBD1
j_gene: TRBJ2-1
abundance: .
v_gene: TRBV5-4
CDR3nt: TGTGCCACAAAACAGGGGATGACTTACAATGAGCAGTTCTTC
CDR3aa: CATKQGMTYNEQFF

d_gene: TRBD2
j_gene: TRBJ2-2
abundance: .
v_gene: TRBV27
CDR3nt: TGTGCCAGCAGTTTTTCTTTGATCGGACTAGCGGGTTCCGGGGAGCTGTTTTTT
CDR3aa: CASSFSLIGLAGSGELFF

d_gene: .
j_gene: TRBJ1-3
abundance: .
v_gene: TRBV5-1
CDR3nt: TGCGCCAGCAGCTTGGGGGGAGACTCTGGAAACACCATATATTTT
CDR3aa: CASSLGGDSGNTIYF

d_gene: TRBD1
j_gene: TRBJ1-5
abundance: .
v_gene: TRBV5-1
CDR3nt: TGCGCCAGCAGCTTGGTAGGACAGGGGCGCCCCAGCAATCAGCCCCAGCATTTT
CDR3aa: CASSLVGQGRPSNQPQHF

d_gene: .
j_gene: TRBJ2-1
abundance: .
v_gene: TRBV5-6
CDR3nt: TGTGCCAGCAGCGCCAGGGAGGCAGGCTCCTACAATGAGCAGTTCTTC
CDR3aa: CASSAREAGSYNEQFF

d_gene: TRBD2
j_gene: TRBJ2-2
abundance: .
v_gene: TRBV5-4
CDR3nt: TGTGCCAGCAGCTTGAAAGCGGGAGGGCCGGGCGGGGAGCTGTTTTTT
CDR3aa: CASSLKAGGPGGELFF

d_gene: TRBD1
j_gene: TRBJ2-3
abundance: .
v_gene: TRBV24-1
CDR3nt: TGTGCCACCAGTGATACGGGACAGGGCACAGATACGCAGTATTTT
CDR3aa: CATSDTGQGTDTQYF

d_gene: TRBD2
j_gene: TRBJ2-1
abundance: .
v_gene: TRBV29-1
CDR3nt: TGCAGCGTTGAGGCGGGAGGGCCTAGTGAGCAGTTCTTC
CDR3aa: CSVEAGGPSEQFF

d_gene: .
j_gene: TRBJ1-3
abundance: .
v_gene: TRBV6-5
CDR3nt: TGTGCCAGCAGACCCGCGGGGGGCGGAAACACCATATATTTT
CDR3aa: CASRPAGGGNTIYF

d_gene: .
j_gene: TRBJ1-4
abundance: once
v_gene: TRBV28
CDR3nt: TGTGCCAGCAGTTTTGCGGGACGGACTGGGGAAAAACTGTTTTTT
CDR3aa: CASSFAGRTGEKLFF

d_gene: TRBD1
j_gene: TRBJ1-2
abundance: .
v_gene: TRBV28
CDR3nt: TGTGCCAGCAGTCCCCCCGGGACAGGGGCCTTCTATGGCTACACCTTC
CDR3aa: CASSPPGTGAFYGYTF

d_gene: TRBD1
j_gene: TRBJ1-4
abundance: .
v_gene: TRBV30
CDR3nt: TGTGCCTGGAGTAAGGACAGGGGGAATGAAAAACTGTTTTTT
CDR3aa: CAWSKDRGNEKLFF

d_gene: .
j_gene: TRBJ2-1
abundance: .
v_gene: TRBV5-1
CDR3nt: TGCGCCAGCAGCCGGGACTCCGATTCCTACAATGAGCAGTTCTTC
CDR3aa: CASSRDSDSYNEQFF

d_gene: TRBD1
j_gene: TRBJ2-5
abundance: .
v_gene: TRBV5-1
CDR3nt: TGCGCCAGCAGCCCAAGGACAGGGGGTTCCCAAGAGACCCAGTACTTC
CDR3aa: CASSPRTGGSQETQYF